The 16 T cell receptor beta chains below were found in one sample sequenced in a study of blood T cells in healthy people across ages. For the second PCR, which ran for about 6 to 11 cycles, a sample-barcoded 5' primer and a J-beta primer mix were used. From the 5' RACE reads, TCRdb called clonotypes with MiXCR, one entry per CDR3 protein. The sample contains 720,000 or so distinct CDR3 sequences, over 40% of which appear only once. Material for sequencing was blood. Every receptor here comes from an elderly man in good health.

There are a few counts of this clonotype. The rearrangement uses TRBV6-2 or TRBV6-3 and TRBJ2-5, with no clear D. Germline V gene sequence: CDR1 MNHEY, CDR2 SVGEGT. The CDR3 totals 14 residues. V was shortened by 7 bases and J by 2 bases, with 14 bases between the two germline ends. The CDR3, as DNA: TGTGCCAGCAAACCGACCCAACTTCAAGAGACCCAGTACTTC. Its translation is CASKPTQLQETQYF.

This clonotype was seen repeatedly, ten times or more. This chain connects TRBV7-9 to TRBJ2-4, with 8 bases matching TRBD2. The CDR3 is 14 amino acids. The V and J ends lost 2 bases and 8 bases, in that order; junction bases with no gene match: 5. The V gene's germline CDR1 is SEHNR and CDR2 FQNEAQ (reference sequence). The CDR3 region is CASSLLAGGDIQYF. In DNA form, the CDR3 reads TGTGCCAGCAGCTTACTCGCGGGAGGAGACATTCAGTACTTC.

The CDR3 coding sequence is TGTGCCAGCAGTTACGGCGGGAAGCTCTACAATGAGCAGTTCTTC. Protein sequence: CASSYGGKLYNEQFF. The chain links TRBV6-2 or TRBV6-3 to TRBJ2-1; D is possibly TRBD2 (6 bases). The CDR3 extends over 15 amino acids. V was cut by 2 bases and J by 3 bases, with 11 bases left in between. Germline lookup yields CDR1 MNHEY and CDR2 SVGEGT.

The V and J genes are TRBV21-1 and TRBJ2-5; no check of the table's D call, TRBD2, against the DNA was made. TRBV21-1 is a pseudogene locus. CDR3 length: 18 amino acids. The CDR3 here is CASSKARERENREETQYF. The CDR3 bases are TGTGCCAGCAGCAAAGCACGCGAGCGGGAGAATAGAGAAGAGACCCAGTACTTC.

This clonotype was counted between two and nine times. CDR3 DNA: TGTGCCATCAGTGACCCCGGACACACCGGGGAGCTGTTTTTT. Translation: CAISDPGHTGELFF. The chain has TRBV10-3 and TRBJ2-2; D is unresolved. The V and J ends lost 3 bases and 3 bases respectively, with 8 bases between them. Germline V CDR1 and CDR2: ENHRY, SYGVKD. The CDR3 runs 14 residues.

In the case of this clonotype: One junction end disagrees with the germline gene, perhaps due to a read error. CDR3 sequence: CASSLAATLQGILDEQYF. For the CDR3, the DNA is TGCGCCAGCAGTTTGGCCGCCACCCTACAGGGGATTCTCGATGAGCAGTACTTC. V gene TRBV5-1 combines with J gene TRBJ2-5; TRBD1 matches 7 bases. The CDR3 has 18 amino acids. CDR1 and CDR2 (germline): SGHRS, YFSETQ.

V is TRBV4-2 and J is TRBJ1-6; the match to TRBD1 covers 8 bases. With 0 bases clipped from V and 8 bases from J, the junction kept 6 bases outside the gene matches. Germline V gene sequence: CDR1 LGHNA, CDR2 YNFKEQ. This CDR3 contains 16 residues. The DNA for the CDR3 is TGTGCCAGCAGCCAAGATGAGGGACAGGATTATTCACCCCTCCACTTT. This gives the protein CASSQDEGQDYSPLHF.

V is TRBV6-2 or TRBV6-3 and J is TRBJ2-5; D uncertain. The CDR3 runs to 13 residues. The V end was cut by 2 bases, the J end by 0 bases, with 4 bases between. Germline V lookup: CDR1 MNHEY, CDR2 SVGEGT. In DNA form, the CDR3 reads TGTGCCAGCAGTTACAAACACCAAGAGACCCAGTACTTC. It yields the protein CASSYKHQETQYF.

This clonotype has more than one count but fewer than ten. This chain joins TRBV7-2 and TRBJ2-7; TRBD2 matches 14 bases. There are 15 residues in the CDR3. Germline CDR1 reads SGHTA; CDR2 reads FQGNSA. Germline trimming cut 4 bases from V and 6 bases from J; bases unmatched to any gene: 5. The CDR3 nucleotides are TGTGCCAGCAGCTCGACTAGCGGGAGGGTTTTCGAGCAGTACTTC. Amino acids: CASSSTSGRVFEQYF.

This clonotype has ten or more counts. This chain's CDR3 is CASSLVGGDEQFF. Here the CDR3 DNA reads TGTGCCAGCAGCTTAGTCGGGGGTGATGAGCAGTTCTTC. The chain uses TRBV7-2 and TRBJ2-1, with D tentatively TRBD2 (6 bases). Trimming took 1 base from V and 8 from J, leaving 9 bases between them. This CDR3 is built from 13 residues. CDR1 and CDR2 from the germline V gene are SGHTA and FQGNSA.

The CDR3 here is CASSYTLGAGYSGANVLTF. DNA of the CDR3: TGTGCCAGCAGTTACACCTTGGGGGCAGGGTACTCTGGGGCCAACGTCCTGACTTTC. The gene calls are TRBV6-5 and TRBJ2-6; tentative D call: TRBD1 (6 bases). In germline, CDR1 is MNHEY, CDR2 SVGAGI. The CDR3 covers 19 residues. V dropped 2 bases and J dropped 0 bases, with 17 bases sitting between them.

Only one count was recorded for this clonotype. A read error may account for a junction end that differs from germline. CDR3 residues: CASSTNLGEAQYF. The DNA of the CDR3 is TGTGCCAGCAGTACGAATTTGGGAGAGGCCCAGTACTTC. V gene TRBV6-2 or TRBV6-3 combines with J gene TRBJ2-5; D is perhaps TRBD2 (5 bases). CDR1 is MNHEY and CDR2 is SVGEGT in the germline V gene. CDR3 length: 13 residues.

This clonotype has only a few counts. The rearrangement joins TRBV20-1 to TRBJ1-5; a weak D match, TRBD1 (6 bases). Trimming left V 7 bases short and J 0 bases short, with 22 bases between. The CDR3 covers 17 residues. Germline V gives CDR1 DFQATT, CDR2 SNEGSKA (reference sequence). CDR3 coding DNA: TGCAGTGTCCGAGAGGTTGGTAGGGGGACTAGCAATCAGCCCCAGCATTTT. Translating gives CSVREVGRGTSNQPQHF.

The chain has TRBV27 and TRBJ2-1, with 8 bases that match TRBD2. Trimming cost V 6 bases and J 7 bases; bases outside gene matches: 8. The length of the CDR3 is 14 residues. Germline CDR1 is MNHEY and CDR2 is SMNVEV (reference sequence). This CDR3 reads CASSWERESNEQFF. The CDR3, as DNA: TGTGCCAGCAGCTGGGAGCGGGAGTCAAATGAGCAGTTCTTC.

The chain has TRBV12-3 or TRBV12-4 and TRBJ1-2; D is unclear. The CDR3 is made up of 13 amino acids. Trimming removed 7 bases from V and 2 bases from J, with 11 bases in between. The CDR3 nucleotides are TGTGCCAGCACCGCGCAGATGAACTATGGCTACACCTTC. Its protein is CASTAQMNYGYTF.

This clonotype appeared a few times. This chain links TRBV12-3 or TRBV12-4 with TRBJ2-5; no definite D call. The DNA end is a closer match to TRBJ2-7, so the J assignment may be wrong. CDR3 length equals 14 residues. The CDR3 loop is CASTQWAGNYEQYF. The CDR3 DNA sequence: TGTGCCAGCACCCAGTGGGCAGGCAACTACGAGCAGTACTTC.